The present T cell receptor (beta chain) was sequenced within a study of blood T cells in healthy people across ages. Study outcomes and limitations: The study found more naive CD4+ cells and higher diversity in long-lived than aged donors.

This clonotype was detected a few times. What it recognizes is unknown. The second PCR ran about 6 to 11 cycles with a sample-barcoded 5' primer and J-beta primers. TCRdb redid the calling of the 5' RACE reads with MiXCR, one entry per CDR3 protein. The sample carries hundreds of thousands of distinct CDR3 sequences, 35% to 60% recorded once. The V gene lost 0 bases and the J gene lost 3 bases, with 12 bases spanning the gap. Germline loops: CDR1 DFQATT, CDR2 SNEGSKA (reference sequence). CDR3 length: 14 amino acids. The source is a man older than 75 in good health. The sample consisted of blood. V usage is TRBV20-1 and J usage is TRBJ2-7; D gene ambiguous. CDR3 sequence reads: CSARDPDGSYEQYF. CDR3 in DNA: TGCAGTGCTAGAGATCCGGACGGAAGCTACGAGCAGTACTTC.